Given below is one TCR beta chain in context. The sample is drawn from a study of blood T cell repertoires in COVID-19. Background on the study: In each case, the material was cDNA or gDNA derived from T cells, B-cell-depleted T cells, or PBMCs.

Patients from Seattle were sampled longitudinally, starting during active infection. How the authors handled the data: Estimation of nucleated cell counts was performed using reference gene primer amplification. Some clones are missing from TCRdb's copy, which holds only in-frame ones; the method was immunoSEQ multiplex PCR. Clone size and V and J calls were adopted from that table, with D and trimming inferred from the DNA. The repertoire holds 99,000 or so clones, with around 88% as singletons. CDR1 is SGHRS and CDR2 is YFSETQ in the germline V gene. V lost 7 bases to trimming and J lost 0 bases, with 14 bases between them. This CDR3 spans 15 amino acids.

The sequence derives from a man between 45 and 60 years old with COVID-19, enrolled during active disease. V and J are TRBV5-1 and TRBJ1-3; D possibly corresponds to TRBD1 (6 bases). Specimen: peripheral blood. In DNA form, the CDR3 reads TGCGCCAGCTCTCCGGGACAAATCTCTGGAAACACCATATATTTT. It is translated as CASSPGQISGNTIYF.